This T cell receptor (beta chain) was recovered during a study of cytotoxic CD8 clonotypes in ibrutinib-treated CLL. Data came from immunoSEQ multiplex PCR; TCRdb stores just in-frame clones and leaves some out. In the table there are roughly 150,000 clones, 70% to 80% of which are singletons. The germline gives CDR1 MNHNY, CDR2 SVGAGI (reference sequence). Trimming at V came to 6 bases and at J to 2 bases, leaving 10 bases not matched to a gene. There are 15 residues in the CDR3. The V call is TRBV6-6, the J call TRBJ2-7; 7 bases are a match to TRBD1. The TCR comes from a human donor with chronic lymphocytic leukemia. Source: PBMCs, taken after 24 months of ibrutinib treatment. The CDR3: CASRPGQNLPYEQYF. CDR3 nucleotide sequence: TGTGCCAGCAGGCCGGGACAGAACCTACCCTACGAGCAGTACTTC.